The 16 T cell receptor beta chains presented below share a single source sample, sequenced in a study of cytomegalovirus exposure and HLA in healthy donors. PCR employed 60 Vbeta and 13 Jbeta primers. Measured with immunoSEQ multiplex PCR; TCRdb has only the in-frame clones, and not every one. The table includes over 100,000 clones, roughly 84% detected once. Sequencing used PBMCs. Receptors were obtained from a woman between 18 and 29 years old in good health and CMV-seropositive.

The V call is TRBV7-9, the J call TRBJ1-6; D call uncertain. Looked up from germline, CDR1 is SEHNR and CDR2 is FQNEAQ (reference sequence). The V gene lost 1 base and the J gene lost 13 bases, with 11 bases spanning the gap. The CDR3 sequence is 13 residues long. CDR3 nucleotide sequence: TGTGCCAGCAGCTTAGATGGGCTGTCTCCCCTCCACTTT. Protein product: CASSLDGLSPLHF.

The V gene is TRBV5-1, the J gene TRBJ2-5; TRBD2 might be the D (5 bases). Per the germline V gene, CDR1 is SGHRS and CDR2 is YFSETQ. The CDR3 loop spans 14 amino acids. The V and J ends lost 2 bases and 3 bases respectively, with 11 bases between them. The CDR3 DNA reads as TGCGCCAGCAGCTTTTTTTCGGAGGAAGAGACCCAGTACTTC. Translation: CASSFFSEEETQYF.

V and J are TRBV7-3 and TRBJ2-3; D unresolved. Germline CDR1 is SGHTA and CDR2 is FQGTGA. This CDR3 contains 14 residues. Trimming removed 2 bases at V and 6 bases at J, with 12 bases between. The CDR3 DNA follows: TGTGCCAGCAGCTTACAACTCCCTCCGGATACGCAGTATTTT. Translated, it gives CASSLQLPPDTQYF.

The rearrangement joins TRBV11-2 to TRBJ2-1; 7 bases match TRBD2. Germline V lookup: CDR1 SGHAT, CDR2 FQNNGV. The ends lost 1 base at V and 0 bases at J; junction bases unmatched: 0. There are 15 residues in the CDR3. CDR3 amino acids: CASSLGGGSYNEQFF. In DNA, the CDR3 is TGTGCCAGCAGCTTAGGGGGGGGCTCCTACAATGAGCAGTTCTTC.

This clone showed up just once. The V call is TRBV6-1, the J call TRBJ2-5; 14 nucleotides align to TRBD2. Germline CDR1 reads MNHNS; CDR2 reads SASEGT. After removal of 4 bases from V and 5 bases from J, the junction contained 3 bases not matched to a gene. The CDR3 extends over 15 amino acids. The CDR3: CASSGLAGGPETQYF. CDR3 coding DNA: TGTGCCAGCAGTGGACTAGCGGGGGGGCCTGAGACCCAGTACTTC.

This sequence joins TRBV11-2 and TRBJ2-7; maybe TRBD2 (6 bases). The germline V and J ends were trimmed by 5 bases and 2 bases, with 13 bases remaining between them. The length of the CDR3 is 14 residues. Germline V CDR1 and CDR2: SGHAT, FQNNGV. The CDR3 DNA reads TGTGCCAGCAGCAGGGCGGCGGGACCCTACGAGCAGTACTTC. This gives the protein CASSRAAGPYEQYF.

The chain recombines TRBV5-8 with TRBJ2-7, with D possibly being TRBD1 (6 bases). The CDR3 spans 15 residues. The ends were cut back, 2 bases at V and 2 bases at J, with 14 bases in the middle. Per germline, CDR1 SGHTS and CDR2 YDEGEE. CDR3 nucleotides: TGTGCCAGCAGCTTAGCGGACAGTCCTACCTACGAGCAGTACTTC. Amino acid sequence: CASSLADSPTYEQYF.

This CDR3 reads CASSQDEPGQGGYEQYF. In nucleotides, the CDR3 is TGCGCCAGCAGCCAAGACGAGCCGGGACAGGGGGGATACGAGCAGTACTTC. J is TRBJ2-7 and V is TRBV4-1, with 11 bases identical to TRBD1. Trimming took 0 bases from V and 4 from J; bases not matched to a gene: 8. This CDR3 spans 17 amino acids. The germline V gene encodes CDR1 MGHRA and CDR2 YSYEKL.

The CDR3, as DNA: TGTGCCAGTAGTATAGGTGGGCAGCTTCACGAGCAGTACTTC. Translating it yields CASSIGGQLHEQYF. This rearrangement joins TRBV19 to TRBJ2-7; D uncertain. This CDR3 comprises 14 residues. In germline, CDR1 is LNHDA, CDR2 SQIVND (reference sequence). Deletions cut 1 base from V and 5 bases from J, with 12 bases between.

The CDR3 region has the DNA TGCGCCAGCAGCTTTAGCGGGCCTAGCACAGATACGCAGTATTTT. Translated: CASSFSGPSTDTQYF. The chain has TRBV5-1 and TRBJ2-3; 7 bases map to TRBD2. J lost 0 bases, V lost 2 bases, and 3 bases had no gene match. There are 15 residues in the CDR3. The germline gives CDR1 SGHRS, CDR2 YFSETQ.

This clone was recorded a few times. The CDR3 here is CASSQGQSNQPQHF. CDR3 coding DNA: TGTGCCAGCAGCCAGGGACAGAGCAATCAGCCCCAGCATTTT. The V call is TRBV4-2, the J call TRBJ1-5, with 7 bases identical to TRBD1. The J segment lost 1 base and the V segment lost 3 bases, leaving 0 bases of the junction unmatched. The CDR3 is 14 amino acids. Germline values: CDR1 LGHNA, CDR2 YNFKEQ.

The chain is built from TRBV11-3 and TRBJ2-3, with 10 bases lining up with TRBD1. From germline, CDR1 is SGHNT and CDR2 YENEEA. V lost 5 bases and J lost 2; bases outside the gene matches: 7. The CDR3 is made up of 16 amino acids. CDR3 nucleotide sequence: TGTGCCAGCAGCAGAGGACAGGGGGGGTCCACAGATACGCAGTATTTT. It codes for CASSRGQGGSTDTQYF.

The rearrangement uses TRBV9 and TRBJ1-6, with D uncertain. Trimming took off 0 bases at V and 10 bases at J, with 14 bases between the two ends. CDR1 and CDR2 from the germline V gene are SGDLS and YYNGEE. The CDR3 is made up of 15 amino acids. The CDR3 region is CASSVDGRMYSPLHF. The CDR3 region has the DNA TGTGCCAGCAGCGTAGACGGCAGGATGTACTCACCCCTCCACTTT.

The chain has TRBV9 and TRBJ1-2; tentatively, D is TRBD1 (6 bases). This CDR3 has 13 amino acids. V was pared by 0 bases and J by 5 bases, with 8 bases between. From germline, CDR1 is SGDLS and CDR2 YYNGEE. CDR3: CASSVVDRYGYTF. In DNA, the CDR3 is TGTGCCAGCAGCGTAGTGGACAGATATGGCTACACCTTC.

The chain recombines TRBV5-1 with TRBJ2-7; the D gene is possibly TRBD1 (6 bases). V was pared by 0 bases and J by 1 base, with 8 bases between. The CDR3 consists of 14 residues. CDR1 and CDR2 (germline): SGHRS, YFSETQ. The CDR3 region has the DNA TGCGCCAGCAGCTTGGGGACAGAATCCTACGAGCAGTACTTC. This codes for CASSLGTESYEQYF.

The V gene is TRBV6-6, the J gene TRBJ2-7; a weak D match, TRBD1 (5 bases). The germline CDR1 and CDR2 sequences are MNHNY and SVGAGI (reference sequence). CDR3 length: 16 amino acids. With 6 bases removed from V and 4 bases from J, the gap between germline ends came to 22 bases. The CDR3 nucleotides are TGTGCCAGCAGCCAGGGTGGGGCCCTCTTTGGTTACGAGCAGTACTTC. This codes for CASSQGGALFGYEQYF.